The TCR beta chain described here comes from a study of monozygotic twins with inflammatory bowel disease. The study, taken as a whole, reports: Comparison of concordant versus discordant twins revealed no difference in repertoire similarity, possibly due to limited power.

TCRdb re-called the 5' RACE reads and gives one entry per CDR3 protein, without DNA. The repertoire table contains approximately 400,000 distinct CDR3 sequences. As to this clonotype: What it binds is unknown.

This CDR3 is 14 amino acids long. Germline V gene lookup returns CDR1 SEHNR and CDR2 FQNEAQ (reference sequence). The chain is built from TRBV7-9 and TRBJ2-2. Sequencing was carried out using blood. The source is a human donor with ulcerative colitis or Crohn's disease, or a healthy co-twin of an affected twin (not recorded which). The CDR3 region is CASSFETNTGELFF.